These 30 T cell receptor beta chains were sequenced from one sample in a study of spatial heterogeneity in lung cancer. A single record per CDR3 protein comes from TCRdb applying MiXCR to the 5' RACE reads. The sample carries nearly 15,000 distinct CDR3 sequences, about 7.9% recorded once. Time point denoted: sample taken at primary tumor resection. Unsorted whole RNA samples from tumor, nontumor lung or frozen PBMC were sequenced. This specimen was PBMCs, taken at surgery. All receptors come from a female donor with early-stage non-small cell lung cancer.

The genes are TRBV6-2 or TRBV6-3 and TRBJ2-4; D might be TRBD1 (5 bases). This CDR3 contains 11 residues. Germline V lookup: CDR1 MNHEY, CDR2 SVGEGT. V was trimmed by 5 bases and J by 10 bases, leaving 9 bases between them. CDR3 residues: CASSQGAIQYF. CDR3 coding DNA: TGTGCCAGCAGTCAAGGGGCGATTCAGTACTTC.

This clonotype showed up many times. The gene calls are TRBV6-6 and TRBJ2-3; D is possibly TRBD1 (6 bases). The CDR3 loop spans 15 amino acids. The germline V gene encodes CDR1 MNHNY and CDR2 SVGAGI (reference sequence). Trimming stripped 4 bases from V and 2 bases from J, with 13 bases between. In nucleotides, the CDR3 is TGTGCCAGCAGTTCCCGGGACACAGCCACAGATACGCAGTATTTT. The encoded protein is CASSSRDTATDTQYF.

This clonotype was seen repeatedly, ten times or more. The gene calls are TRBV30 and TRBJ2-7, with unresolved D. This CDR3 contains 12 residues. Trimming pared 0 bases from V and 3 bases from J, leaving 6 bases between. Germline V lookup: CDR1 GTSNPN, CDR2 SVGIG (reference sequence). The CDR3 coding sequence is TGTGCCTGGAGTGTACGACGCTACGAGCAGTACTTC. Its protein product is CAWSVRRYEQYF.

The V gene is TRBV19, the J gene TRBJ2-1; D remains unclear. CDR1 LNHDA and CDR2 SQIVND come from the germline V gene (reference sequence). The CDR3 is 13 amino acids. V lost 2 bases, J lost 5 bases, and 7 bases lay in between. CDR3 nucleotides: TGTGCCAGTAGTATATTGGTGGACAATGAGCAGTTCTTC. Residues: CASSILVDNEQFF.

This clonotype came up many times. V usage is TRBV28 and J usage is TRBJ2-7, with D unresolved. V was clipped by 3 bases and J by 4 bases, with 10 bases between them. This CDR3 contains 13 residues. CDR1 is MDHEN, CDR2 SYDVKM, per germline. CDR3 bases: TGTGCCAGCAGTTTCCCTCCCCAATACGAGCAGTACTTC. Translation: CASSFPPQYEQYF.

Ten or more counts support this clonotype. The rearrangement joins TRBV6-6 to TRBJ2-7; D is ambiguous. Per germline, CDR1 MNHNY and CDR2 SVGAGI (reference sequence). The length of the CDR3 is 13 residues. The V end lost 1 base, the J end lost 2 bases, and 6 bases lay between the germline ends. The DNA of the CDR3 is TGTGCCAGCAGTTACTTGAAAGCCTACGAGCAGTACTTC. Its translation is CASSYLKAYEQYF.

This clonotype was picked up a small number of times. This chain's CDR3 is CSARVRGTYEQYF. The CDR3 region has the DNA TGCAGTGCTAGAGTGAGGGGAACCTACGAGCAGTACTTC. This rearrangement joins TRBV20-1 to TRBJ2-7; D might be TRBD1 or TRBD2, each matching 5 bases. The CDR3 has 13 amino acids. With 1 base removed from V and 2 bases from J, the gap between germline ends came to 9 bases. The germline CDR1 and CDR2 sequences are DFQATT and SNEGSKA (reference sequence).

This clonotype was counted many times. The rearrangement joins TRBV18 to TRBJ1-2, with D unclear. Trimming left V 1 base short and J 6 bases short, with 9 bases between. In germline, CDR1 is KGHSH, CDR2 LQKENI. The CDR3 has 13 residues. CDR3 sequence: CASSPRGKDGYTF. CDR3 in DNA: TGTGCCAGCTCACCACGGGGTAAAGATGGCTACACCTTC.

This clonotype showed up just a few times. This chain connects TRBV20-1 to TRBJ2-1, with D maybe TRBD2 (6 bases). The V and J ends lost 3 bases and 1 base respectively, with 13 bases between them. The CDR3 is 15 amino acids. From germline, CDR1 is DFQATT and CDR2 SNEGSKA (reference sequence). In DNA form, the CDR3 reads TGCAGTGCTAGGCGTTTAGCGGTATCCTACAATGAGCAGTTCTTC. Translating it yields CSARRLAVSYNEQFF.

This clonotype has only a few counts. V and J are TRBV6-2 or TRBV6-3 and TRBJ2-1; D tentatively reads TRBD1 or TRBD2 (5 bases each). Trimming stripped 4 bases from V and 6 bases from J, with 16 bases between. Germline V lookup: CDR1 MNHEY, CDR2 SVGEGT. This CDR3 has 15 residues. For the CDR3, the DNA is TGTGCCAGCAGTTTCCCGGGACCCCGCGTCAATGAGCAGTTCTTC. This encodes CASSFPGPRVNEQFF.

The CDR3 sequence: CASSSGGPRNQPQHF. As DNA, the CDR3 is TGTGCCAGCAGTTCAGGGGGCCCCCGCAATCAGCCCCAGCATTTT. The V call is TRBV28, the J call TRBJ1-5, with 8 bases aligning to TRBD1. The J segment lost 2 bases and the V segment lost 4 bases, leaving 4 bases of the junction unmatched. In germline, CDR1 is MDHEN, CDR2 SYDVKM. CDR3 size: 15 residues.

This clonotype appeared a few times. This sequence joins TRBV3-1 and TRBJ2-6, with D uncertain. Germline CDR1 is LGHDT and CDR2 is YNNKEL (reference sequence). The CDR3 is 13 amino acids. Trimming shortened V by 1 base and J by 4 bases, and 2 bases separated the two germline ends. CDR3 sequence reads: CASSQGGANVLTF. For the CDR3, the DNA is TGTGCCAGCAGCCAAGGCGGGGCCAACGTCCTGACTTTC.

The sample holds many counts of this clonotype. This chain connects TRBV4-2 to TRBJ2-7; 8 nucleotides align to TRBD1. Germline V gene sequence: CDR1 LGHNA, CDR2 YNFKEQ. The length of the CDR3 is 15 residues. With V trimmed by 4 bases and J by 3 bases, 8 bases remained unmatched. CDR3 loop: CASSRRQGTGYEQYF. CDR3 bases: TGTGCCAGCAGCCGCAGACAGGGGACAGGCTACGAGCAGTACTTC.

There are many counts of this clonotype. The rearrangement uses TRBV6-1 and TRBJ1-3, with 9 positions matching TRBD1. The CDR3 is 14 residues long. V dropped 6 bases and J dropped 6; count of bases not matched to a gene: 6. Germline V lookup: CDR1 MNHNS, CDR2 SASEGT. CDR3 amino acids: CASSPGTGLNTIYF. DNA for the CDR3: TGTGCCAGCAGCCCCGGGACAGGGCTAAACACCATATATTTT.

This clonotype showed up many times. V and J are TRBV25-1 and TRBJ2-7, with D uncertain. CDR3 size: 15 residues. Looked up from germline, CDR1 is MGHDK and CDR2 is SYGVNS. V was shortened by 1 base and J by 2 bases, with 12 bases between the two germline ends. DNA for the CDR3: TGTGCCAGCAGTGAATCGGCAGCCAGTCCCTACGAGCAGTACTTC. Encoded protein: CASSESAASPYEQYF.

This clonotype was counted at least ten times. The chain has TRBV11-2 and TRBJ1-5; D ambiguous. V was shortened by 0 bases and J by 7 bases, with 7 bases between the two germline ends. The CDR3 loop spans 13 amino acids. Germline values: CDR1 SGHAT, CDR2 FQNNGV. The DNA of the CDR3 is TGTGCCAGCAGCTTAGAGGCCGGCCAGCCCCAGCATTTT. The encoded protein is CASSLEAGQPQHF.

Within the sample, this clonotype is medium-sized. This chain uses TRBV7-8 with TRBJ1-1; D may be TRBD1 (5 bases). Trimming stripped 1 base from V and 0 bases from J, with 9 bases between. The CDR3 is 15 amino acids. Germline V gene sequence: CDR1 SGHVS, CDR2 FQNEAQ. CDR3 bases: TGTGCCAGCAGCTTAGGTCAGGGCATGAACACTGAAGCTTTCTTT. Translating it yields CASSLGQGMNTEAFF. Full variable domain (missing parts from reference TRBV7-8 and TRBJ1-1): GAGVSQSPRYKVAKRGQDVALRCDPISGHVSLFWYQQALGQGPEFLTYFQNEAQLDKSGLPSDRFFAERPEGSVSTLKIQRTQQEDSAVYLCASSLGQGMNTEAFFGQGTRLTVV.

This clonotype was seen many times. CDR3 sequence: CASSRGVGSGDHYNEQFF. The DNA of the CDR3 is TGTGCCAGCAGCAGAGGGGTTGGGAGCGGGGACCACTACAATGAGCAGTTCTTC. The rearrangement links TRBV7-2 to TRBJ2-1, with 7 nucleotides matching TRBD2. The CDR3 covers 18 residues. V trimming: 5 bases; J trimming: 3 bases; junction bases outside the gene matches: 16. Germline V CDR1 and CDR2: SGHTA, FQGNSA.

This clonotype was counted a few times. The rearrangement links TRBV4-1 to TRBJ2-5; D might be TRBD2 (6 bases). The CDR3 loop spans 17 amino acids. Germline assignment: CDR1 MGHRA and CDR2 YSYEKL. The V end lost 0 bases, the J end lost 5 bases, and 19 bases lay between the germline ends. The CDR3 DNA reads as TGCGCCAGCAGCCAAGATCCGGGCGTCGGAGGGAGGGAGACCCAGTACTTC. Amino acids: CASSQDPGVGGRETQYF.

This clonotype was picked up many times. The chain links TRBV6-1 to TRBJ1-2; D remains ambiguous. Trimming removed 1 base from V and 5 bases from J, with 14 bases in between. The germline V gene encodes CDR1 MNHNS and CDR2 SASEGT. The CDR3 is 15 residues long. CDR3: CASSEGGQNNYGYTF. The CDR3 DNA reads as TGTGCCAGCAGTGAAGGCGGGCAGAATAATTATGGCTACACCTTC.

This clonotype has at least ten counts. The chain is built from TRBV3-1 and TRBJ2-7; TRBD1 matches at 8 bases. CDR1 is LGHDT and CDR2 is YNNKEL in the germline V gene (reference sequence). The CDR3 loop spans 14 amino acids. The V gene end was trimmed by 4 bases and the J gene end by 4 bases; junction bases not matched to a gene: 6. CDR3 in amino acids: CASSPIDRGYEQYF. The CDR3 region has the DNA TGTGCCAGCAGCCCGATAGACAGGGGTTACGAGCAGTACTTC.

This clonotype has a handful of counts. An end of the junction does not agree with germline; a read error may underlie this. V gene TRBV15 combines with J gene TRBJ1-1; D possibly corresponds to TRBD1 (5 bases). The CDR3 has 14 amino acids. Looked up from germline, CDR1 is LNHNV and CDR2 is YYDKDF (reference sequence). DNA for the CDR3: TGTGCCACCAGTAGAGATGGGGGGAACACTGAAGCTTTCTTT. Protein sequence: CATSRDGGNTEAFF.

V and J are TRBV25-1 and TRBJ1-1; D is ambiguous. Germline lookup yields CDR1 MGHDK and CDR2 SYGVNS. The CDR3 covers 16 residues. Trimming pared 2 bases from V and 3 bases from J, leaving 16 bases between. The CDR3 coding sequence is TGTGCCAGCAGTGAAGTACCGGACCCCCGATACACTGAAGCTTTCTTT. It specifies CASSEVPDPRYTEAFF.

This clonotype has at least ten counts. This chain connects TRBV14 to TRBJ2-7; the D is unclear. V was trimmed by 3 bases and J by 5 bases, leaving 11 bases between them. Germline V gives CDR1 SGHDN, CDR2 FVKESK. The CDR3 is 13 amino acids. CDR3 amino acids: CASSQSLNDEQYF. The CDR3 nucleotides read TGTGCCAGCAGCCAGTCACTGAACGACGAGCAGTACTTC.

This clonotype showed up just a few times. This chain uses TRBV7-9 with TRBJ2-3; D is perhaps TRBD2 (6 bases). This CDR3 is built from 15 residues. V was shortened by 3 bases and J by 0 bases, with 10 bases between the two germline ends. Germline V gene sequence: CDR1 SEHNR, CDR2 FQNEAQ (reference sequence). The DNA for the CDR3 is TGTGCCAGCAGCTTTAGCGGACTTAGCACAGATACGCAGTATTTT. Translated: CASSFSGLSTDTQYF.

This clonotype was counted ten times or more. Here the CDR3 reads CASKGDLNTEAFF. CDR3 nucleotides: TGCGCCAGCAAAGGGGACTTGAACACTGAAGCTTTCTTT. The chain carries TRBV5-1 and TRBJ1-1, with D possibly TRBD1 on 5 matching bases. This CDR3 spans 13 amino acids. Germline V gives CDR1 SGHRS, CDR2 YFSETQ. V lost 6 bases and J 0 bases, leaving 9 bases between the germline ends.

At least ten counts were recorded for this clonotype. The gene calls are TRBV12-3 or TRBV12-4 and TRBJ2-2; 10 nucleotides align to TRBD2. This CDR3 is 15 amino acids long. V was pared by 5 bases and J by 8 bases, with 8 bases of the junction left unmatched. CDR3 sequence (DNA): TGTGCCAGCAGTGGGGCTAGCGGGAGAAAGGGGGAGCTGTTTTTT. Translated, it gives CASSGASGRKGELFF.

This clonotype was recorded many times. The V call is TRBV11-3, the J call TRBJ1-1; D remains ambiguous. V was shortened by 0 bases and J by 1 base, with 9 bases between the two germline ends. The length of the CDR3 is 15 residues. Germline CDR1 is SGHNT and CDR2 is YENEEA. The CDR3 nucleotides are TGTGCCAGCAGCTTAGATGGGAACAGGAACACTGAAGCTTTCTTT. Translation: CASSLDGNRNTEAFF. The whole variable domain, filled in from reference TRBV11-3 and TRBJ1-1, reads EAGVVQSPRYKIIEKKQPVAFWCNPISGHNTLYWYLQNLGQGPELLIRYENEEAVDDSQLPKDRFSAERLKGVDSTLKIQPAELGDSAVYLCASSLDGNRNTEAFFGQGTRLTVV.

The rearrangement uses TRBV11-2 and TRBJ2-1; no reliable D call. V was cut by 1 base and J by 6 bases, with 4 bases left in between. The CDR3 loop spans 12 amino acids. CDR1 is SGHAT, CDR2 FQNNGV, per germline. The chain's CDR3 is CASSLALNEQFF. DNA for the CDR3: TGTGCCAGCAGCTTAGCCCTCAATGAGCAGTTCTTC.

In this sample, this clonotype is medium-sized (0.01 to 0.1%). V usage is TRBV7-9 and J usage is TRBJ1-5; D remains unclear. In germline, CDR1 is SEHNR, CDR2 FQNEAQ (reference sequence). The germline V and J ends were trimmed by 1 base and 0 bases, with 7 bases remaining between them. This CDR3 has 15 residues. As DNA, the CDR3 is TGTGCCAGCAGCTTAGGGGGATATAGCAATCAGCCCCAGCATTTT. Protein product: CASSLGGYSNQPQHF. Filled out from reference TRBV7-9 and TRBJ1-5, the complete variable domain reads DTGVSQNPRHKITKRGQNVTFRCDPISEHNRLYWYRQTLGQGPEFLTYFQNEAQLEKSRLLSDRFSAERPKGSFSTLEIQRTEQGDSAMYLCASSLGGYSNQPQHFGDGTRLSIL.